The present T cell receptor beta chain was sequenced within a study of cytomegalovirus exposure and HLA in healthy donors. Study results and limitations: The majority of TCR sequences were rare, yet some public TCRs appeared in many donors. Researchers had no immune exposure information except CMV serostatus available. The likely origin of a cluster of highly shared sequence variants was a sequencing artifact.

The PCR employed 60 Vbeta primers together with 13 Jbeta primers. Here immunoSEQ multiplex PCR was the method, and the copy in TCRdb shows in-frame clones only, minus some. The sample yields some 150,000 clones, under 75% seen once. Germline V gives CDR1 SEHNR, CDR2 FQNEAQ (reference sequence). This CDR3 has 11 residues. V shed 5 bases and J shed 3 bases, with 5 bases lying between them. As to this clone: Its matching antigen is unknown. This specimen includes other DNA sequences encoding the same CDR3.

This clonotype originated in a woman in her 40s in good health and CMV-seronegative. The chain employs TRBV7-9 and TRBJ2-7; D is unclear. The sequenced material came from PBMCs. The CDR3 protein is CASSPGYEQYF. The CDR3, as DNA: TGTGCCAGCAGCCCGGGCTACGAGCAGTACTTC.